Listed below are T cell receptor beta chains from one sample, sequenced in a study of Graves' ophthalmopathy and Graves' hyperthyroidism. In TCRdb, the multiplex PCR reads were re-called with MiXCR into one record per CDR3 protein. Of some 160,000 distinct CDR3 sequences listed, around 40% are singletons. The sequencing input was peripheral blood. These receptors were obtained from a young man with Graves' ophthalmopathy. Both conserved end residues are part of each CDR3. Each record gives: CDR3 length, J gene, D gene, clone size, V gene, CDR3 DNA, CDR3 protein. A D gene is named only where the DNA matches it firmly. Some rows have no size entry. The others give once, few or many, or a class for an expanded clone.

13,TRBJ1-2,NA,many,TRBV30,TGTGCCTGGAGTGTACCTCGATTCCTTGGCTACACCTTC,CAWSVPRFLGYTF
14,TRBJ1-1,NA,NA,TRBV12-3/TRBV12-4,TGTGCCAGCAGTTTACTTCCGAGGGCAAGAGGGGCTTTCTTT,CASSLLPRARGAFF
17,TRBJ1-5,TRBD1,NA,TRBV6-2/TRBV6-3,TGTGCCAGCAGCCTCGGGACAGGGGGAGTTTACAATCAGCCCCAGCATTTT,CASSLGTGGVYNQPQHF
13,TRBJ2-5,NA,NA,TRBV7-9,TGTGCCAGCAGCTTAGGGGCGGCCGAGACCCAGTACTTC,CASSLGAAETQYF
15,TRBJ1-1,NA,NA,TRBV30,TGTGCCTGGAGTGTACGTGGAGGGGCGGTAACTGAAGCTTTCTTT,CAWSVRGGAVTEAFF
15,TRBJ2-7,NA,many,TRBV12-5,TGTGCTAGTGGTCCCCTTGGGGCAGGGTACCACGAGCAGTACTTC,CASGPLGAGYHEQYF
14,TRBJ1-2,TRBD1,many,TRBV19,TGTGCCAGTAGGCCGCAGGGGGCCCACTATGGCTACACCTTC,CASRPQGAHYGYTF
17,TRBJ2-7,TRBD2,NA,TRBV6-1,TGTGCCAGCGTATCGGGACTAGGCCCGGCCGTCTCCTACGAGCAGTACTTC,CASVSGLGPAVSYEQYF
13,TRBJ2-7,NA,many,TRBV5-1,TGCGCCAGCAGCTTGGGAGCTCCTTACGAGCAGTACTTC,CASSLGAPYEQYF
14,TRBJ2-7,TRBD2,NA,TRBV6-2/TRBV6-3,TGTGCCAGCAGAACCAGACTAGCGGGAGTTGAGCAGTACTTC,CASRTRLAGVEQYF
15,TRBJ2-7,NA,many,TRBV28,TGTGCCACCACAGTTTATACGGGAGAGGGCTACGAGCAGTACTTC,CATTVYTGEGYEQYF
15,TRBJ2-7,TRBD2,many,TRBV9,TGTGCCAGCAGCCCAATAGCGGGAGCTTCTCCCGAGCAGTACTTC,CASSPIAGASPEQYF
14,TRBJ1-6,TRBD1,once,TRBV15,TGTGCCACCAGGGCCGGGACAGTTAATTCACCCCTCCACTTT,CATRAGTVNSPLHF
12,TRBJ2-7,NA,NA,TRBV20-1,TGCAGTGCTAGTCCGACTGATACAGAGCAGTACTTC,CSASPTDTEQYF
14,TRBJ1-1,TRBD1,many,TRBV12-3/TRBV12-4,TGTGCCAGCAGCCTCACAGGGGGCCTCACTGAAGCTTTCTTT,CASSLTGGLTEAFF
14,TRBJ1-2,TRBD1,NA,TRBV9,TGTGCCAGCAGCTCGGGGACAGGGGTGAACGGCTACACCTTC,CASSSGTGVNGYTF
17,TRBJ2-2,TRBD2,many,TRBV6-4,TGTGCCAGCAGAATGGGACTAGCGGGAGTTAACACCGGGGAGCTGTTTTTT,CASRMGLAGVNTGELFF
11,TRBJ1-2,NA,many,TRBV20-1,TGCAGTGCCTACTTGGATTATGGCTACACCTTC,CSAYLDYGYTF
16,TRBJ1-2,NA,NA,TRBV2,TGTGCCAGCAACGCTCGTGGACAGTGGAAGACTCATGGCTACACCTTC,CASNARGQWKTHGYTF
15,TRBJ2-7,NA,once,TRBV10-3,TGTGCCATCAGAAACGCCGGGACGGCTGCCTACGAGCAGTACTTC,CAIRNAGTAAYEQYF
12,TRBJ1-5,NA,NA,TRBV6-1,TGTGCCAGCAAATGGGGCACTCAGCCCCAGCATTTT,CASKWGTQPQHF
14,TRBJ2-2,TRBD2,NA,TRBV28,TGTGCCAGCAGTACCATAGCGGGAGCCGGGGAGCTGTTTTTT,CASSTIAGAGELFF